Presented here are 17 T cell receptor beta chains from one specimen sequenced in a study of T cell responses to AZD1222 COVID-19 vaccine. This table comes from immunoSEQ multiplex PCR, and its TCRdb copy is limited to in-frame clones, with some not included. The table includes some 140,000 clones, 80% to 95% detected once. Sequenced here: peripheral blood, sampled on day 0 of AZD1222 vaccination. Source of these receptors: an adult in good health.

This sequence joins TRBV4-3 and TRBJ2-1; possible D gene TRBD2, 7 bases. V shed 4 bases and J shed 4 bases, with 17 bases lying between them. CDR3 length: 16 amino acids. Germline CDR1 and CDR2: LGHNA and YSLEER. CDR3 amino acids: CASSRGASGTYNEQFF. Here the CDR3 DNA reads TGCGCCAGCAGCCGGGGGGCCAGCGGGACATACAATGAGCAGTTCTTC.

This clone was seen once. The V and J genes are TRBV7-8 and TRBJ1-1, with TRBD1 matching 8 bases. CDR1 and CDR2 (germline): SGHVS, FQNEAQ. The V segment lost 1 base and the J segment 4 bases; nucleotides outside the gene matches: 11. CDR3 length: 17 amino acids. CDR3 amino acids: CASSLDGGQGAGTEAFF. The CDR3, as DNA: TGTGCCAGCAGCTTAGACGGGGGGCAGGGGGCCGGCACTGAAGCTTTCTTT.

The V and J genes are TRBV7-3 and TRBJ2-3; 12 nucleotides match TRBD2. The germline V gene has CDR1 SGHTA and CDR2 FQGTGA. There are 15 residues in the CDR3. The J segment lost 6 bases and the V segment lost 4 bases, leaving 5 bases of the junction unmatched. The CDR3 loop reads CASSSTSGSGDTQYF. The CDR3 DNA reads as TGTGCCAGCAGCTCGACTAGCGGGAGTGGGGATACGCAGTATTTT.

V gene TRBV4-1 combines with J gene TRBJ1-5; maybe TRBD1 (6 bases). The CDR3 runs to 15 residues. Germline-derived CDR1 and CDR2 are MGHRA and YSYEKL. Trimming cost V 0 bases and J 5 bases, with 11 bases left between them. Here the CDR3 reads CASSQDLQGHQPQHF. CDR3 DNA: TGCGCCAGCAGCCAAGATTTACAGGGACATCAGCCCCAGCATTTT.

The chain employs TRBV4-1 and TRBJ1-1; possibly TRBD1 for D (5 bases). V was cut by 3 bases and J by 11 bases, with 16 bases left in between. The length of the CDR3 is 13 residues. Germline V gene lookup returns CDR1 MGHRA and CDR2 YSYEKL. The CDR3 sequence is CASSQRDGVAAFF. The CDR3 nucleotides are TGCGCCAGCAGCCAGAGGGACGGAGTGGCGGCTTTCTTT.

V usage is TRBV5-4 and J usage is TRBJ2-5; either TRBD1 or TRBD2 may fit D (5 bases each). The CDR3 loop spans 14 amino acids. Germline V CDR1 and CDR2: SGHNT, YYREEE (reference sequence). The ends were cut back, 4 bases at V and 4 bases at J, with 14 bases in the middle. CDR3 coding DNA: TGTGCCAGCAGCCCGGGGACCGATGCAGAGACCCAGTACTTC. As protein: CASSPGTDAETQYF.

The rearrangement uses TRBV14 and TRBJ2-2; no firm D call. V was trimmed by 0 bases and J by 4 bases, leaving 6 bases between them. The CDR3 totals 14 residues. CDR1 SGHDN and CDR2 FVKESK come from the germline V gene. The CDR3 loop is CASSQDGGTGELFF. CDR3 nucleotide sequence: TGTGCCAGCAGCCAAGATGGTGGCACCGGGGAGCTGTTTTTT.

This chain connects TRBV19 to TRBJ1-2; 7 nucleotides line up with TRBD1. The ends lost 1 base at V and 3 bases at J; junction bases unmatched: 5. This CDR3 contains 15 residues. Germline-derived CDR1 and CDR2 are LNHDA and SQIVND (reference sequence). In nucleotides, the CDR3 is TGTGCCAGTAGTATAGGAGGGGGCAGGCACTATGGCTACACCTTC. Translation gives CASSIGGGRHYGYTF.

J is TRBJ1-5 and V is TRBV5-1; 8 bases are a match to TRBD1. The CDR3 has 15 residues. Germline CDR1 is SGHRS and CDR2 is YFSETQ. J gave up 3 bases and V 4 bases, and 6 bases lay outside the gene matches. The CDR3 region has the DNA TGCGCCAGCAGCACCGGACAGGGTTTCAATCAGCCCCAGCATTTT. This codes for CASSTGQGFNQPQHF.

The rearrangement links TRBV7-2 to TRBJ2-2; 7 bases fit TRBD1. V shed 5 bases and J 0 bases; nucleotides not matched to a gene: 3. The length of the CDR3 is 15 residues. CDR1 is SGHTA and CDR2 is FQGNSA in the germline V gene. CDR3 protein: CASSPGTANTGELFF. The CDR3 coding sequence is TGTGCCAGCAGCCCGGGGACAGCGAACACCGGGGAGCTGTTTTTT.

This clone showed up just a few times. This rearrangement joins TRBV7-3 to TRBJ1-1, with D possibly TRBD1 on 5 matching bases. Germline-derived CDR1 and CDR2 are SGHTA and FQGTGA. This CDR3 has 17 residues. V was shortened by 4 bases and J by 1 base, with 19 bases between the two germline ends. CDR3 DNA sequence: TGTGCCAGCAGCTCGCCTCCGGGACCCTCGGGGAACACTGAAGCTTTCTTT. Translated, it gives CASSSPPGPSGNTEAFF.

This clone has only a few counts. The chain employs TRBV20-1 and TRBJ2-1, with 10 bases matching TRBD2. The length of the CDR3 is 13 residues. Germline V lookup: CDR1 DFQATT, CDR2 SNEGSKA (reference sequence). Unmatched junction bases numbered 3, after V lost 3 bases and J lost 7 bases. DNA of the CDR3: TGCAGTGCTAGTCCTAGCGGGAGAAATGAGCAGTTCTTC. This sequence encodes CSASPSGRNEQFF.

The V gene is TRBV7-2, the J gene TRBJ2-7, with TRBD1 as a possible D gene (5 bases). CDR3 length equals 14 residues. CDR1 and CDR2 from the germline V gene are SGHTA and FQGNSA. V was pared by 5 bases and J by 5 bases, with 16 bases between. CDR3 sequence (DNA): TGTGCCAGCAGCCCTACAGACAGTTTCCACGAGCAGTACTTC. Translating gives CASSPTDSFHEQYF.

This chain connects TRBV5-1 to TRBJ2-2; D may match TRBD1 or TRBD2 (5 bases each). The CDR3 consists of 16 residues. Germline lookup yields CDR1 SGHRS and CDR2 YFSETQ. V shed 0 bases and J shed 3 bases, with 12 bases lying between them. CDR3 sequence reads: CASSLVGDPYTGELFF. The CDR3 DNA reads TGCGCCAGCAGCTTGGTTGGGGACCCCTACACCGGGGAGCTGTTTTTT.

This chain joins TRBV29-1 and TRBJ2-7; TRBD1 aligns across 7 bases. The CDR3 sequence is 12 residues long. CDR1 SQVTM and CDR2 ANQGSEA come from the germline V gene. The junction had 7 bases not matched to a gene; V was cut back by 4 bases and J by 7 bases. The CDR3 is CSVVQGVGEQYF. The CDR3 DNA reads TGCAGCGTTGTGCAGGGGGTAGGGGAGCAGTACTTC.

The chain carries TRBV4-3 and TRBJ1-6; 8 bases fit TRBD1. Germline lookup yields CDR1 LGHNA and CDR2 YSLEER. J was trimmed by 10 bases and V by 0 bases; bases with no gene match: 5. CDR3 length equals 15 residues. DNA for the CDR3: TGCGCCAGCAGCCAAGATAGCAGGGGGCGCTCACCCCTCCACTTT. This sequence encodes CASSQDSRGRSPLHF.

CDR3 loop: CASSSTFVFGTAEDTQYF. In DNA, the CDR3 is TGCGCCAGCAGCTCAACATTCGTCTTTGGGACAGCCGAGGATACGCAGTATTTT. The chain joins TRBV4-1 to TRBJ2-3; 7 bases align to TRBD1. Germline trimming cut 5 bases from V and 6 bases from J; bases unmatched to any gene: 20. Germline CDR1 MGHRA, CDR2 YSYEKL. The CDR3 consists of 18 residues.